These 11 T cell receptor beta chains were all obtained from the same sample, sequenced in a study of STAT5B mutations in CD4+ large granular lymphocyte leukemia. Sequencing was performed with immunoSEQ multiplex PCR; in TCRdb, only in-frame clones are kept and a portion is missing. The table has just over 40,000 clones, about four fifths seen once; the top ten hold about 3.8%. The sequenced material came from CD4+ T cells from blood buffy coats. The receptor source for this set is a human donor in good health.

The table lists this clone with a few counts. The chain carries TRBV7-9 and TRBJ1-1, with 11 bases fitting TRBD1. Germline V gene data show CDR1 as SEHNR and CDR2 as FQNEAQ (reference sequence). The CDR3 is 15 amino acids. V shed 5 bases and J 8 bases; nucleotides not matched to a gene: 10. In DNA, the CDR3 is TGTGCCAGCAGCCTACCTAGGACAGGGGGCGCCGAAGCTTTCTTT. Translation gives CASSLPRTGGAEAFF.

The chain recombines TRBV9 with TRBJ2-6; D ambiguous. CDR1 is SGDLS, CDR2 YYNGEE, per germline. CDR3 size: 17 residues. The germline V and J ends were trimmed by 3 bases and 0 bases, with 13 bases remaining between them. CDR3 sequence reads: CASSADPRPSGANVLTF. The CDR3 DNA reads as TGTGCCAGCAGCGCCGACCCTAGACCCTCTGGGGCCAACGTCCTGACTTTC.

The chain combines TRBV25-1 with TRBJ2-7; 12 bases line up with TRBD2. The CDR3 covers 17 residues. Germline-derived CDR1 and CDR2 are MGHDK and SYGVNS. V lost 6 bases and J lost 0; bases outside the gene matches: 9. This CDR3 reads CASSPGTSGPVSYEQYF. The CDR3 nucleotides read TGTGCCAGCAGCCCCGGGACTAGCGGGCCGGTCTCCTACGAGCAGTACTTC.

This clone is a singleton in its sample. DNA for the CDR3: TGCGCCAGCAGCTTGTACGGGTTTGGGCAGGAGGGCTATGGCTACACCTTC. Encoded protein: CASSLYGFGQEGYGYTF. The V call is TRBV5-1, the J call TRBJ1-2; D remains unclear. With 1 base removed from V and 4 bases from J, the gap between germline ends came to 20 bases. The CDR3 contains 17 residues. From germline, CDR1 is SGHRS and CDR2 YFSETQ.

V usage is TRBV5-4 and J usage is TRBJ1-1; TRBD1 agrees at 9 bases. Per the germline V gene, CDR1 is SGHNT and CDR2 is YYREEE (reference sequence). This CDR3 contains 16 residues. J gave up 8 bases and V 4 bases, and 15 bases lay outside the gene matches. The CDR3 spells CASSPSTGGRVVEAFF. CDR3 coding DNA: TGTGCCAGCAGCCCCAGCACAGGGGGCAGGGTGGTCGAAGCTTTCTTT.

This chain uses TRBV5-4 with TRBJ1-4, with D tentatively TRBD1 (6 bases). This CDR3 comprises 16 residues. Trimming stripped 4 bases from V and 7 bases from J, with 20 bases between. Germline-derived CDR1 and CDR2 are SGHNT and YYREEE (reference sequence). CDR3 sequence (DNA): TGTGCCAGCAGCCCCGACTTGCAGGGGTTGGGTGAAAAACTGTTTTTT. This encodes CASSPDLQGLGEKLFF.

The chain has TRBV6-1 and TRBJ1-2; 7 nucleotides agree with TRBD1. J was trimmed by 4 bases and V by 2 bases; bases with no gene match: 7. The germline CDR1 and CDR2 sequences are MNHNS and SASEGT. CDR3 length: 15 amino acids. The CDR3 here is CASSEIPDRAYGYTF. The CDR3 DNA is TGTGCCAGCAGTGAAATCCCCGACAGGGCCTATGGCTACACCTTC.

The table lists this clone with a few counts. The chain is built from TRBV28 and TRBJ1-6; possible D gene TRBD1, 5 bases. The CDR3 is 15 amino acids. CDR1 MDHEN and CDR2 SYDVKM come from the germline V gene. V lost 5 bases and J 8 bases, leaving 16 bases between the germline ends. DNA for the CDR3: TGTGCCAGCAGTCCTCCCGGGACGGGGGATTCACCCCTCCACTTT. This codes for CASSPPGTGDSPLHF.

The gene calls are TRBV7-9 and TRBJ1-2, with D unresolved. The CDR3 covers 14 residues. Germline V gene data show CDR1 as SEHNR and CDR2 as FQNEAQ (reference sequence). Trimming took off 4 bases at V and 6 bases at J, with 15 bases between the two ends. This chain's CDR3 is CASSSATGMNGYTF. CDR3 nucleotide sequence: TGTGCCAGCAGCTCCGCGACGGGAATGAATGGCTACACCTTC.

V is TRBV28 and J is TRBJ2-5; 8 bases line up with TRBD2. In germline, CDR1 is MDHEN, CDR2 SYDVKM. CDR3 length: 16 residues. V lost 5 bases to trimming and J lost 5 bases; unmatched junction nucleotides: 13. DNA of the CDR3: TGTGCCAGCAGTCGCCATCTCGGGGGGGGGCACGAGACCCAGTACTTC. This sequence encodes CASSRHLGGGHETQYF.

CDR3 sequence (DNA): TGCGCCAGCAGAATTCTAGCGGGGGGTAGCACAGATACGCAGTATTTT. It encodes CASRILAGGSTDTQYF. The J gene is TRBJ2-3, the V gene TRBV5-1; the match to TRBD2 covers 11 bases. Trimming cost V 5 bases and J 0 bases; bases outside gene matches: 5. CDR1 and CDR2 (germline): SGHRS, YFSETQ. The CDR3 extends over 16 amino acids.